This T cell receptor (beta chain) stems from a study of blood T cells in healthy people across ages. A sample-barcoded 5' primer and a J-beta primer mix were used in a second PCR of about 7 to 11 cycles. Unique molecular identifiers of 12 random nucleotides labeled each cDNA. Using its own MiXCR run on the 5' RACE reads, TCRdb lists one record per CDR3 protein. The data show roughly 1,500,000 distinct CDR3 sequences, roughly a third seen once. The sample holds a few counts of this clonotype. Its antigen remains unidentified. In terms of origin and age, donors were healthy Caucasian individuals from Russia aged 6 to 90. The CDR3 is made up of 17 amino acids. The germline CDR1 and CDR2 sequences are LNHNV and YYDKDF (reference sequence). Unmatched junction bases numbered 6, after V lost 1 base and J lost 0 bases. Study-level findings and limits: Compared with aged donors, long-lived donors showed fewer expanded clones, suggesting selection.

The chain has TRBV15 and TRBJ2-3; 8 nucleotides match TRBD1. The clonotype was recovered from a woman in her twenties or thirties in good health. Input material: blood. The CDR3 loop is CATSRGDRPFSTDTQYF. CDR3 in DNA: TGTGCCACCAGCAGAGGGGACAGGCCTTTTAGCACAGATACGCAGTATTTT.